This T cell receptor (beta chain) was recovered during a study of blood T cell repertoires in COVID-19. Whole-study context: The analysed material was cDNA or gDNA that came from T cells, B-cell-depleted T cells, or PBMCs.

This CDR3 comprises 16 residues. V was clipped by 9 bases and J by 0 bases, with 18 bases between them. Germline V CDR1 and CDR2: KGHDR, SFDVKD. Only in-frame clones appear in the TCRdb table, and some are missing; sequencing was by immunoSEQ multiplex PCR. The sample lists just over 150,000 clones, approximately 82% occurring once. The rearrangement links TRBV24-1 to TRBJ2-3; no clear D gene. The TCR comes from a woman between 50 and 59 years old with acute or convalescent COVID-19. The sequenced sample was peripheral blood. CDR3 in DNA: TGTGCCACCGCAACCTCAGGCCCCATTAGCACAGATACGCAGTATTTT. Its translation is CATATSGPISTDTQYF.